The 32 T cell receptor beta chains in this list originate from one sample, sequenced in a study of blood T cell repertoires in COVID-19. Generated by immunoSEQ multiplex PCR, the TCRdb table keeps only in-frame clones and is missing some. The sample yields some 150,000 clones, 85% seen once. The sequenced sample consisted of peripheral blood. The receptors originated from a man over 45 with acute or convalescent COVID-19.

In DNA, the CDR3 is TGTGCCAGCAGGCGACTAGCGGGGGGAGAGACCCAGTACTTC. Translated, it gives CASRRLAGGETQYF. V usage is TRBV2 and J usage is TRBJ2-5; 13 nucleotides align to TRBD2. Germline V gives CDR1 SNHLY, CDR2 FYNNEI. The V and J ends lost 6 bases and 4 bases, in that order; junction bases with no gene match: 2. This CDR3 has 14 amino acids.

The rearrangement joins TRBV28 to TRBJ1-5; the D gene is possibly TRBD1 (5 bases). CDR1 is MDHEN and CDR2 is SYDVKM in the germline V gene. This CDR3 contains 16 residues. The ends were cut back, 3 bases at V and 0 bases at J, with 12 bases in the middle. Here the CDR3 reads CASSFGGSVSNQPQHF. The CDR3 region has the DNA TGTGCCAGCAGTTTTGGGGGGAGCGTTAGCAATCAGCCCCAGCATTTT.

The V gene is TRBV11-3, the J gene TRBJ2-7, with 7 bases identical to TRBD1. This CDR3 comprises 16 residues. V trimming: 2 bases; J trimming: 6 bases; junction bases outside the gene matches: 13. The germline V gene encodes CDR1 SGHNT and CDR2 YENEEA. CDR3 DNA sequence: TGTGCCAGCAGCTTATCCCTCCGGACAGGCCACCTCGAGCAGTACTTC. It is translated as CASSLSLRTGHLEQYF.

The chain carries TRBV3-1 (or the pseudogene TRBV3-2) and TRBJ1-2; 8 bases are shared with TRBD1. V trimming: 3 bases; J trimming: 6 bases; junction bases outside the gene matches: 9. The CDR3 has 15 residues. Germline V CDR1 and CDR2: LGHDT, YNNKEL (reference sequence). The CDR3 reads CASSQSTGALNGYTF. The CDR3 nucleotides are TGTGCCAGCAGCCAGTCGACAGGGGCCCTCAATGGCTACACCTTC.

The chain uses TRBV11-2 and TRBJ1-1; D unclear. Germline V gene sequence: CDR1 SGHAT, CDR2 FQNNGV. The CDR3 is 15 residues long. V lost 5 bases, J lost 0 bases, and 13 bases lay in between. CDR3 bases: TGTGCCAGCAGCCCCCATGAGACTGTGAACACTGAAGCTTTCTTT. Translated: CASSPHETVNTEAFF.

The chain uses TRBV6-5 and TRBJ2-7; D unclear. The V end was cut by 6 bases, the J end by 2 bases, with 11 bases between. Per the germline V gene, CDR1 is MNHEY and CDR2 is SVGAGI. The CDR3 runs 13 residues. Written as DNA, the CDR3 is TGTGCCAGCAGCACCGTTGGAGCCTACGAGCAGTACTTC. Protein product: CASSTVGAYEQYF.

The V and J genes are TRBV19 and TRBJ1-6; D is undetermined. The V and J ends lost 0 bases and 9 bases respectively, with 6 bases between them. Germline V lookup: CDR1 LNHDA, CDR2 SQIVND (reference sequence). The CDR3 is 13 residues long. The CDR3 region has the DNA TGTGCCAGTAGTATAGATGTGCGTTCACCCCTCCACTTT. Its translation is CASSIDVRSPLHF.

This clone has a handful of counts. The chain employs TRBV19 and TRBJ1-1; possibly TRBD1 for D (6 bases). The CDR3 runs to 13 residues. Germline assignment: CDR1 LNHDA and CDR2 SQIVND (reference sequence). Trimming pared 4 bases from V and 5 bases from J, leaving 11 bases between. CDR3 in amino acids: CASSTLQGTEAFF. The DNA for the CDR3 is TGTGCCAGTAGTACCCTACAGGGAACTGAAGCTTTCTTT.

The rearrangement uses TRBV12-3 or TRBV12-4 and TRBJ1-1; D is unresolved. V lost 6 bases to trimming and J lost 1 base, with 9 bases between them. CDR3 length: 13 residues. CDR3 in DNA: TGTGCCAGCAGCCTCCGGGAGAACACTGAAGCTTTCTTT. This sequence encodes CASSLRENTEAFF.

CDR3 coding DNA: TGCGCCAGCAGCTTTTGGACAATGAACACTGAAGCTTTCTTT. Its protein product is CASSFWTMNTEAFF. The chain carries TRBV5-1 and TRBJ1-1, with D perhaps TRBD1 (5 bases). Between the trimmed V and J ends, which lost 2 bases and 0 bases, there was a span of 8 bases. CDR1 is SGHRS and CDR2 is YFSETQ in the germline V gene. CDR3 length: 14 residues.

The chain carries TRBV28 and TRBJ2-5, with D tentatively TRBD2 (6 bases). The V end was cut by 7 bases, the J end by 1 base, with 13 bases between. Germline-derived CDR1 and CDR2 are MDHEN and SYDVKM. CDR3 length: 14 residues. The CDR3 bases are TGTGCCAGCACCCCTCCCGGGAGCCAAGAGACCCAGTACTTC. It specifies CASTPPGSQETQYF.

The V and J genes are TRBV28 and TRBJ2-3; 7 nucleotides align to TRBD2. This CDR3 has 15 residues. Germline V lookup: CDR1 MDHEN, CDR2 SYDVKM. Trimming removed 9 bases from V and 2 bases from J; junction bases left unmatched: 11. The CDR3 region is CARNTSGLYTDTQYF. In DNA, the CDR3 is TGTGCCAGGAACACCTCGGGACTATACACAGATACGCAGTATTTT.

The chain has TRBV5-4 and TRBJ2-2; 13 nucleotides agree with TRBD2. CDR3 length: 17 amino acids. Trimming took 5 bases from V and 6 from J; bases not matched to a gene: 10. CDR1 and CDR2 from the germline V gene are SGHNT and YYREEE (reference sequence). The CDR3 region is CASRRTSGGWLPGELFF. The CDR3 bases are TGTGCCAGCAGAAGGACTAGCGGGGGTTGGTTACCCGGGGAGCTGTTTTTT.

The J gene is TRBJ2-4, the V gene TRBV4-1, with 7 bases lining up with TRBD2. The V gene's germline CDR1 is MGHRA and CDR2 YSYEKL. CDR3 length equals 17 residues. The junction had 12 bases not matched to a gene; V was cut back by 0 bases and J by 7 bases. This CDR3 is CASSQDSPVGSGNIQYF. DNA for the CDR3: TGCGCCAGCAGCCAAGATTCACCAGTAGGTAGCGGGAACATTCAGTACTTC.

The chain employs TRBV7-2 and TRBJ1-3, with D uncertain. The V and J ends lost 5 bases and 0 bases respectively, with 11 bases between them. CDR3 size: 15 residues. The V gene's germline CDR1 is SGHTA and CDR2 FQGNSA. CDR3 loop: CASSQSRGSGNTIYF. The CDR3 DNA reads TGTGCCAGCAGCCAATCCAGAGGCTCTGGAAACACCATATATTTT.

This chain connects TRBV28 to TRBJ1-2; 7 nucleotides line up with TRBD1. Germline V gene sequence: CDR1 MDHEN, CDR2 SYDVKM. The CDR3 consists of 14 residues. The trim removed 4 bases at V and 5 bases at J, leaving 7 bases unmatched. In DNA, the CDR3 is TGTGCCAGCAGTTACCGGGACAGCGTTTATGGCTACACCTTC. It is translated as CASSYRDSVYGYTF.

The chain employs TRBV19 and TRBJ2-1; maybe TRBD2 (6 bases). Germline V gene sequence: CDR1 LNHDA, CDR2 SQIVND (reference sequence). This CDR3 has 14 residues. V was shortened by 3 bases and J by 5 bases, with 11 bases between the two germline ends. The CDR3 sequence: CASSITGGNNEQFF. The CDR3 DNA sequence: TGTGCCAGTAGTATTACGGGCGGGAACAATGAGCAGTTCTTC.

This rearrangement joins TRBV24-1 to TRBJ2-1, with 16 bases aligning to TRBD2. CDR1 is KGHDR, CDR2 SFDVKD, per germline. V lost 1 base and J lost 12; bases outside the gene matches: 5. The CDR3 sequence is 16 residues long. CDR3 nucleotides: TGTGCCACCAGTGATTTAGGGACTAGCGGGAGGGGTGGGCAGTTCTTC. Protein product: CATSDLGTSGRGGQFF.

The chain carries TRBV28 and TRBJ1-5; D unclear. The CDR3 contains 15 residues. Germline V gives CDR1 MDHEN, CDR2 SYDVKM. The germline V and J ends were trimmed by 6 bases and 7 bases, with 19 bases remaining between them. CDR3 protein: CASRKGGPGNQPQHF. CDR3 DNA sequence: TGTGCCAGCAGAAAGGGAGGGCCGGGGAACCAGCCCCAGCATTTT.

This sequence joins TRBV13 and TRBJ1-5, with unresolved D. CDR1 and CDR2 from the germline V gene are PRHDT and FYEKMQ (reference sequence). Trimming pared 2 bases from V and 0 bases from J, leaving 8 bases between. There are 15 residues in the CDR3. CDR3 coding DNA: TGTGCCAGCAGCTTAACCAGACTTAGCAATCAGCCCCAGCATTTT. It codes for CASSLTRLSNQPQHF.

This chain links TRBV5-1 with TRBJ1-3; possibly TRBD1 for D (5 bases). The CDR3 spans 14 residues. Deletions cut 4 bases from V and 1 base from J, with 9 bases between. Germline V gene sequence: CDR1 SGHRS, CDR2 YFSETQ. The CDR3 coding sequence is TGCGCCAGCAGCCAGACAGATTCTGGAAACACCATATATTTT. As protein: CASSQTDSGNTIYF.

V gene TRBV11-2 combines with J gene TRBJ2-5; 13 bases line up with TRBD2. The J segment lost 3 bases and the V segment lost 1 base, leaving 5 bases of the junction unmatched. Germline CDR1 and CDR2: SGHAT and FQNNGV. The CDR3 has 17 residues. In DNA form, the CDR3 reads TGTGCCAGCAGCTTAGCATGGGGGACTAGCGGGGAAGAGACCCAGTACTTC. It yields the protein CASSLAWGTSGEETQYF.

The chain is built from TRBV7-3 and TRBJ2-1, with TRBD2 identical over 8 bases. CDR1 and CDR2 from the germline V gene are SGHTA and FQGTGA. The J segment lost 4 bases and the V segment lost 5 bases, leaving 10 bases of the junction unmatched. The CDR3 runs 16 residues. The CDR3 DNA reads TGTGCCAGCAGCCCCTCATTAGCGGGGAAATACAATGAGCAGTTCTTC. This sequence encodes CASSPSLAGKYNEQFF.

The chain joins TRBV19 to TRBJ1-1; D may be TRBD1 (5 bases). Germline V lookup: CDR1 LNHDA, CDR2 SQIVND (reference sequence). The V gene lost 5 bases and the J gene lost 8 bases, with 9 bases spanning the gap. The CDR3 has 11 residues. The CDR3 spells CASSLRGEAFF. DNA for the CDR3: TGTGCCAGTAGTCTCCGGGGGGAAGCTTTCTTT.

This clone occurred once. The chain employs TRBV7-9 and TRBJ2-1; 9 nucleotides align to TRBD2. The CDR3 covers 15 residues. The germline gives CDR1 SEHNR, CDR2 FQNEAQ (reference sequence). J was trimmed by 6 bases and V by 3 bases; bases with no gene match: 6. The CDR3 loop is CASSFSSGRRNEQFF. The CDR3 DNA is TGTGCCAGCAGCTTTAGTAGCGGGAGACGCAATGAGCAGTTCTTC.

The genes are TRBV6-5 and TRBJ1-2, with 10 bases that match TRBD1. The ends lost 4 bases at V and 5 bases at J; junction bases unmatched: 7. Germline V lookup: CDR1 MNHEY, CDR2 SVGAGI. The CDR3 is 15 residues long. DNA of the CDR3: TGTGCCAGCAGTTCCGGGACAGGGGTTTGGTATGGCTACACCTTC. Translated, it gives CASSSGTGVWYGYTF.

The CDR3: CASSAPIQGASNQPQHF. The CDR3 DNA is TGTGCCAGTAGTGCTCCGATACAGGGGGCGAGCAATCAGCCCCAGCATTTT. The chain employs TRBV19 and TRBJ1-5; TRBD1 matches at 9 bases. This CDR3 is built from 17 residues. V dropped 5 bases and J dropped 1; count of bases not matched to a gene: 9. Germline V gene lookup returns CDR1 LNHDA and CDR2 SQIVND (reference sequence). Full variable domain (remainder filled in from reference TRBV19 and TRBJ1-5): DGGITQSPKYLFRKEGQNVTLSCEQNLNHDAMYWYRQDPGQGLRLIYYSQIVNDFQKGDIAEGYSVSREKKESFPLTVTSAQKNPTAFYLCASSAPIQGASNQPQHFGDGTRLSIL.

The rearrangement uses TRBV5-6 and TRBJ2-1; TRBD2 aligns across 9 bases. Germline loops: CDR1 SGHDT, CDR2 YYEEEE. The V segment lost 5 bases and the J segment 7 bases; nucleotides outside the gene matches: 7. CDR3 size: 14 residues. In DNA, the CDR3 is TGTGCCAGCAGAGTGAGCGGGGGGAGTAATGAGCAGTTCTTC. Translating it yields CASRVSGGSNEQFF.

This clone was found a few times. Other nucleotide sequences from this sample produce the same CDR3. This sequence joins TRBV7-2 and TRBJ1-1; the D is unclear. This CDR3 spans 13 amino acids. Germline CDR1 SGHTA, CDR2 FQGNSA. V was clipped by 3 bases and J by 4 bases, with 9 bases between them. CDR3 DNA: TGTGCCAGCAGCTTTAGCGTGGGCACTGAAGCTTTCTTT. Translating it yields CASSFSVGTEAFF.

V is TRBV4-1 and J is TRBJ2-7, with D hard to call. Germline V CDR1 and CDR2: MGHRA, YSYEKL. This CDR3 comprises 15 residues. Trimming removed 1 base from V and 2 bases from J, with 12 bases in between. The CDR3 nucleotides are TGCGCCAGCAGCCAAGGCCCCGGCGGTACCTACGAGCAGTACTTC. This gives the protein CASSQGPGGTYEQYF.

The chain employs TRBV3-1 (or the pseudogene TRBV3-2) and TRBJ2-7; 8 nucleotides match TRBD2. The CDR3 has 19 residues. V shed 1 base, J shed 2 bases, and the junction held 16 bases outside the gene matches. Germline V gives CDR1 LGHDT, CDR2 YNNKEL (reference sequence). The CDR3 bases are TGTGCCAGCAGCCAAGGATGGAGCGGGAGCCGGAGGAGGACCTACGAGCAGTACTTC. Protein sequence: CASSQGWSGSRRRTYEQYF.

This chain joins TRBV9 and TRBJ2-1, with D perhaps TRBD2 (6 bases). The CDR3 extends over 16 amino acids. CDR1 SGDLS and CDR2 YYNGEE come from the germline V gene. Trimming cost V 0 bases and J 4 bases, with 14 bases left between them. The CDR3 DNA sequence: TGTGCCAGCAGCGTAGGCTTGGAGGGGACGTACAATGAGCAGTTCTTC. It encodes CASSVGLEGTYNEQFF. Combining the CDR3 with reference TRBV9 and TRBJ2-1 gives the whole variable domain DSGVTQTPKHLITATGQRVTLRCSPRSGDLSVYWYQQSLDQGLQFLIQYYNGEERAKGNILERFSAQQFPDLHSELNLSSLELGDSALYFCASSVGLEGTYNEQFFGPGTRLTVL.